Listed below are T cell receptor beta chains from one sample, sequenced in a study of blood T cells in healthy people across ages. TCRdb independently ran MiXCR on the 5' RACE reads; one entry per CDR3 protein. This repertoire shows roughly 730,000 distinct CDR3 sequences, 56% found once; its top ten account for roughly 24%. The source material was blood. The receptor set was obtained from a middle-aged man in good health. Both conserved end residues are part of each CDR3. Fields, in order: D gene, clone size, J gene, V gene, CDR3 protein, CDR3 DNA. A D gene is named only where the DNA matches it firmly. Some rows have no size entry. The others give once, few or many, or a class for an expanded clone.

d_gene: -; abundance: -; j_gene: TRBJ1-5; v_gene: TRBV6-4; CDR3aa: CASSAEGWGQPQHF; CDR3nt: TGTGCCAGCAGCGCAGAAGGTTGGGGTCAGCCCCAGCATTTT
d_gene: TRBD1; abundance: -; j_gene: TRBJ1-2; v_gene: TRBV7-2; CDR3aa: CASSFTSSYRGDGYTF; CDR3nt: TGTGCCAGCAGCTTCACGAGCTCCTACAGGGGAGATGGCTACACCTTC
d_gene: TRBD1; abundance: -; j_gene: TRBJ1-1; v_gene: TRBV7-2; CDR3aa: CASSLNLGQVTEAFF; CDR3nt: TGTGCCAGCAGCTTAAATTTGGGACAGGTGACTGAAGCTTTCTTT
d_gene: -; abundance: -; j_gene: TRBJ2-7; v_gene: TRBV29-1; CDR3aa: CSVEGSVDSRYEQYF; CDR3nt: TGCAGCGTTGAGGGGTCGGTAGATTCTCGGTACGAGCAGTACTTC
d_gene: TRBD2; abundance: -; j_gene: TRBJ2-5; v_gene: TRBV6-7; CDR3aa: CASSWREETQYF; CDR3nt: TGTGCCAGCAGTTGGCGGGAGGAGACCCAGTACTTC
d_gene: TRBD1; abundance: few; j_gene: TRBJ2-7; v_gene: TRBV7-2; CDR3aa: CASSPRQGGEQYF; CDR3nt: TGTGCCAGCAGCCCGCGACAGGGCGGAGAGCAGTACTTC
d_gene: -; abundance: -; j_gene: TRBJ2-5; v_gene: TRBV20-1; CDR3aa: CSARPLGEPYQETQYF; CDR3nt: TGCAGTGCTAGACCTCTTGGGGAGCCGTACCAAGAGACCCAGTACTTC
d_gene: TRBD1; abundance: -; j_gene: TRBJ1-2; v_gene: TRBV7-6; CDR3aa: CASSLDDRGYGYTF; CDR3nt: TGTGCCAGCAGCTTAGATGACAGGGGCTATGGCTACACCTTC
d_gene: -; abundance: -; j_gene: TRBJ1-2; v_gene: TRBV5-1; CDR3aa: CASSLWGREETNYGYTF; CDR3nt: TGCGCCAGCAGCTTGTGGGGCAGGGAGGAGACTAACTATGGCTACACCTTC
d_gene: TRBD2; abundance: many; j_gene: TRBJ2-7; v_gene: TRBV9; CDR3aa: CASSVGSGGTYEQYF; CDR3nt: TGTGCCAGCAGCGTAGGGAGCGGGGGTACCTACGAGCAGTACTTC
d_gene: -; abundance: -; j_gene: TRBJ2-4; v_gene: TRBV7-2; CDR3aa: CASSPTAYSKLNIQYF; CDR3nt: TGTGCCAGCAGCCCGACGGCCTACTCGAAGTTAAACATTCAGTACTTC
d_gene: TRBD2; abundance: few; j_gene: TRBJ2-3; v_gene: TRBV29-1; CDR3aa: CSVDLSGRSDTQYF; CDR3nt: TGCAGCGTTGACTTGAGCGGGAGGTCAGATACGCAGTATTTT
d_gene: -; abundance: -; j_gene: TRBJ2-3; v_gene: TRBV18; CDR3aa: CASSPPGQWVEDTQYF; CDR3nt: TGTGCCAGCTCACCACCCGGGCAGTGGGTGGAAGATACGCAGTATTTT
d_gene: -; abundance: -; j_gene: TRBJ1-5; v_gene: TRBV11-1; CDR3aa: CASSKDKAGNQPQHF; CDR3nt: TGTGCCAGCAGTAAGGACAAGGCGGGAAATCAGCCCCAGCATTTT
d_gene: -; abundance: few; j_gene: TRBJ1-4; v_gene: TRBV9; CDR3aa: CASSVGGLSTNEKLFF; CDR3nt: TGTGCCAGCAGCGTAGGAGGGCTTTCAACTAATGAAAAACTGTTTTTT
d_gene: -; abundance: -; j_gene: TRBJ2-3; v_gene: TRBV9; CDR3aa: CASSVELAVKQYF; CDR3nt: TGTGCCAGCAGCGTAGAGTTAGCGGTGAAGCAGTATTTT
d_gene: -; abundance: -; j_gene: TRBJ1-4; v_gene: TRBV11-2; CDR3aa: CASTQGRGSLQLFF; CDR3nt: TGTGCCAGCACCCAAGGGCGGGGGAGCCTACAACTGTTTTTT
d_gene: -; abundance: -; j_gene: TRBJ1-6; v_gene: TRBV6-2/TRBV6-3; CDR3aa: CASRGEGGSSPLHF; CDR3nt: TGTGCCAGCCGGGGGGAAGGAGGTTCTTCACCCCTCCACTTT
d_gene: -; abundance: -; j_gene: TRBJ2-1; v_gene: TRBV24-1; CDR3aa: CATRDPPSRTYNEQFF; CDR3nt: TGTGCCACCAGGGACCCCCCTTCACGGACCTACAATGAGCAGTTCTTC
d_gene: -; abundance: -; j_gene: TRBJ1-4; v_gene: TRBV6-6; CDR3aa: CASSDPRVGEKLFF; CDR3nt: TGTGCCAGCAGTGACCCAAGGGTGGGTGAAAAACTGTTTTTT
d_gene: TRBD2; abundance: -; j_gene: TRBJ2-7; v_gene: TRBV7-9; CDR3aa: CASSRGEHGEQYF; CDR3nt: TGTGCCAGCAGTCGGGGGGAGCACGGCGAGCAGTACTTC
d_gene: -; abundance: -; j_gene: TRBJ1-2; v_gene: TRBV3-1; CDR3aa: CASSQAGAALNYGYTF; CDR3nt: TGTGCCAGCAGCCAAGCCGGAGCAGCTCTTAACTATGGCTACACCTTC
d_gene: -; abundance: -; j_gene: TRBJ2-3; v_gene: TRBV5-1; CDR3aa: CASSLYDPSTDTQYF; CDR3nt: TGTGCCAGCAGCTTGTATGACCCAAGCACAGATACGCAGTATTTT
d_gene: -; abundance: few; j_gene: TRBJ2-2; v_gene: TRBV9; CDR3aa: CASSVTGIGELFF; CDR3nt: TGTGCCAGCAGCGTCACCGGGATCGGGGAGCTGTTTTTT
d_gene: TRBD1; abundance: -; j_gene: TRBJ2-5; v_gene: TRBV5-1; CDR3aa: CASRWDRGRETQYF; CDR3nt: TGCGCCAGCAGATGGGACAGGGGGCGAGAGACCCAGTACTTC
d_gene: -; abundance: -; j_gene: TRBJ2-3; v_gene: TRBV11-3; CDR3aa: CASAEPGTDTQYF; CDR3nt: TGTGCCAGCGCGGAACCCGGCACAGATACGCAGTATTTT
d_gene: -; abundance: -; j_gene: TRBJ2-7; v_gene: TRBV5-1; CDR3aa: CASQDTSSYEQYF; CDR3nt: TGCGCCAGCCAGGACACCAGCTCCTACGAGCAGTACTTC
d_gene: -; abundance: -; j_gene: TRBJ1-1; v_gene: TRBV10-3; CDR3aa: CAISESASQNTEAFF; CDR3nt: TGTGCCATCAGTGAGTCGGCCTCCCAAAACACTGAAGCTTTCTTT
d_gene: -; abundance: many; j_gene: TRBJ2-1; v_gene: TRBV7-2; CDR3aa: CASSLNPRGRPNNEQFF; CDR3nt: TGTGCCAGCAGCTTAAACCCGCGAGGCAGGCCCAACAATGAGCAGTTCTTC
d_gene: -; abundance: -; j_gene: TRBJ2-1; v_gene: TRBV29-1; CDR3aa: CSGTHTGGSETQFF; CDR3nt: TGCAGCGGGACCCACACGGGGGGCAGCGAGACCCAGTTCTTC
d_gene: -; abundance: -; j_gene: TRBJ2-1; v_gene: TRBV12-3/TRBV12-4; CDR3aa: CASRKDTNEQFF; CDR3nt: TGTGCCAGCAGAAAAGACACCAATGAGCAGTTCTTC
d_gene: -; abundance: -; j_gene: TRBJ2-7; v_gene: TRBV11-1; CDR3aa: CASSLGGPIYRDQKYF; CDR3nt: TGTGCCAGCAGCTTAGGGGGACCAATTTACCGGGACCAGAAGTACTTC
d_gene: TRBD2; abundance: -; j_gene: TRBJ2-7; v_gene: TRBV27; CDR3aa: CASSLSGRIAYEQYF; CDR3nt: TGTGCCAGCAGTTTGAGCGGGAGAATTGCCTACGAGCAGTACTTC
d_gene: -; abundance: -; j_gene: TRBJ1-1; v_gene: TRBV20-1; CDR3aa: CSASLLHTEAFF; CDR3nt: TGCAGTGCTAGTCTCCTTCACACTGAAGCTTTCTTT
d_gene: -; abundance: many; j_gene: TRBJ2-3; v_gene: TRBV5-1; CDR3aa: CASSLDGRGSTDTQYF; CDR3nt: TGCGCCAGCAGCTTGGATGGTAGGGGGAGCACAGATACGCAGTATTTT
d_gene: TRBD1; abundance: -; j_gene: TRBJ2-7; v_gene: TRBV7-9; CDR3aa: CASSIRDRRSYEQYF; CDR3nt: TGTGCCAGCAGCATACGGGACAGACGTTCCTACGAGCAGTACTTC
d_gene: TRBD1; abundance: -; j_gene: TRBJ1-2; v_gene: TRBV20-1; CDR3aa: CSAASPTGDGYTF; CDR3nt: TGCAGTGCTGCGAGCCCGACAGGGGACGGCTACACCTTC
d_gene: -; abundance: -; j_gene: TRBJ2-2; v_gene: TRBV15; CDR3aa: CATSRPPGGELFF; CDR3nt: TGTGCCACCAGCAGGCCCCCAGGCGGGGAGCTGTTTTTT
d_gene: -; abundance: -; j_gene: TRBJ2-4; v_gene: TRBV4-1; CDR3aa: CASSQGGAYSKNIQYF; CDR3nt: TGCGCCAGCAGCCAAGGGGGCGCTTATTCCAAAAACATTCAGTACTTC
d_gene: -; abundance: many; j_gene: TRBJ1-2; v_gene: TRBV20-1; CDR3aa: CSARVPGGGYTF; CDR3nt: TGCAGTGCTAGAGTCCCCGGCGGGGGCTACACCTTC
d_gene: TRBD2; abundance: few; j_gene: TRBJ2-3; v_gene: TRBV28; CDR3aa: CASSLRGGRTDTQYF; CDR3nt: TGTGCCAGCAGTTTACGGGGGGGACGCACAGATACGCAGTATTTT
d_gene: -; abundance: -; j_gene: TRBJ2-5; v_gene: TRBV7-2; CDR3aa: CASSLLLGSVKETQYF; CDR3nt: TGTGCCAGCAGCTTACTTCTAGGTAGCGTAAAAGAGACCCAGTACTTC
d_gene: -; abundance: -; j_gene: TRBJ2-2; v_gene: TRBV29-1; CDR3aa: CSVSWNLHTGELFF; CDR3nt: TGCAGCGTTAGCTGGAATCTACATACCGGGGAGCTGTTTTTT
d_gene: -; abundance: -; j_gene: TRBJ2-4; v_gene: TRBV20-1; CDR3aa: CSARAGQEQYF; CDR3nt: TGCAGTGCTAGAGCAGGCCAGGAGCAGTACTTC
d_gene: -; abundance: -; j_gene: TRBJ1-2; v_gene: TRBV15; CDR3aa: CATALEGNYGYTF; CDR3nt: TGTGCCACCGCACTAGAGGGAAACTATGGCTACACCTTC
d_gene: -; abundance: -; j_gene: TRBJ1-2; v_gene: TRBV6-6; CDR3aa: CASSPTGRTGGYTF; CDR3nt: TGTGCCAGCAGTCCAACAGGTCGGACCGGCGGCTACACCTTC
d_gene: TRBD2; abundance: few; j_gene: TRBJ2-5; v_gene: TRBV7-9; CDR3aa: CASSLSAGGLGQETQYF; CDR3nt: TGTGCCAGCAGCTTATCAGCGGGGGGTTTGGGTCAAGAGACCCAGTACTTC
d_gene: -; abundance: -; j_gene: TRBJ2-1; v_gene: TRBV7-2; CDR3aa: CASSFWTPGGRYNEQFF; CDR3nt: TGTGCCAGCAGCTTTTGGACCCCGGGGGGCCGGTACAATGAGCAGTTCTTC